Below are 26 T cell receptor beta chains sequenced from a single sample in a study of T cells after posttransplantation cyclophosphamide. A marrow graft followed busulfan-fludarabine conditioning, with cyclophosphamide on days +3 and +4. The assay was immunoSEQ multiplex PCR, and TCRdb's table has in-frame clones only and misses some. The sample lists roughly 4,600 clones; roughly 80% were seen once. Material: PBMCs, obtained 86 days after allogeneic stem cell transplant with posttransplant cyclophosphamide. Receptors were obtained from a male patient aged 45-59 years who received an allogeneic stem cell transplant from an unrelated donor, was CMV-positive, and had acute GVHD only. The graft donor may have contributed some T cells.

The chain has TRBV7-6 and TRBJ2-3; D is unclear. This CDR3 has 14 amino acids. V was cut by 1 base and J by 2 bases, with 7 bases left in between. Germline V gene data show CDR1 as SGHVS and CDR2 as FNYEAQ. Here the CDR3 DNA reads TGTGCCAGCAGCTTAGAAGCGACCACAGATACGCAGTATTTT. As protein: CASSLEATTDTQYF.

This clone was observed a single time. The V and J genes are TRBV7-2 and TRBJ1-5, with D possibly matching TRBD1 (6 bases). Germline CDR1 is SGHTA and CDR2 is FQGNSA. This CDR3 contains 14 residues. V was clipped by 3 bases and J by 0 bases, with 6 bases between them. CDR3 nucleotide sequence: TGTGCCAGCAGCTTGGACAGTAGCAATCAGCCCCAGCATTTT. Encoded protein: CASSLDSSNQPQHF.

The CDR3 loop reads CASTVQGLENTEAFF. As DNA, the CDR3 is TGTGCCAGCACCGTCCAGGGTTTAGAGAACACTGAAGCTTTCTTT. This rearrangement joins TRBV2 to TRBJ1-1, with D tentatively TRBD1 (5 bases). Germline loops: CDR1 SNHLY, CDR2 FYNNEI. The CDR3 spans 15 residues. V was shortened by 7 bases and J by 1 base, with 16 bases between the two germline ends. Based on the CDR3 plus reference TRBV2 and TRBJ1-1, the full variable domain is EPEVTQTPSHQVTQMGQEVILRCVPISNHLYFYWYRQILGQKVEFLVSFYNNEISEKSEIFDDQFSVERPDGSNFTLKIRSTKLEDSAMYFCASTVQGLENTEAFFGQGTRLTVV.

CDR3 residues: CASSTTAGGLNEQFF. DNA for the CDR3: TGTGCCAGTAGTACTACAGCGGGAGGACTCAATGAGCAGTTCTTC. The V gene is TRBV19, the J gene TRBJ2-1, with TRBD2 identical over 9 bases. The V and J ends lost 4 bases and 6 bases, in that order; junction bases with no gene match: 7. Germline V CDR1 and CDR2: LNHDA, SQIVND (reference sequence). This CDR3 contains 15 residues.

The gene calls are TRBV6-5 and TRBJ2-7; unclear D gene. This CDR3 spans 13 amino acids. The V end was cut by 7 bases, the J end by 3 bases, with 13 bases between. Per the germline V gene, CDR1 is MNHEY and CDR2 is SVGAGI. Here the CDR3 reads CASKAGFGYEQYF. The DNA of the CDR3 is TGTGCCAGCAAGGCCGGGTTCGGCTACGAGCAGTACTTC.

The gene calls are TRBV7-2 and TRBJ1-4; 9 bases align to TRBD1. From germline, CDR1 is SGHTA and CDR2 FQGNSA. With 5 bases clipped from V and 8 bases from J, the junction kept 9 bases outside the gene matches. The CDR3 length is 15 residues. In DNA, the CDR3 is TGTGCCAGCAGCCCTACAGGGGGCTCGGGGGAAAAACTGTTTTTT. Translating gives CASSPTGGSGEKLFF.

The CDR3 sequence: CAIRPASRVGSEQYF. As DNA, the CDR3 is TGTGCCATCCGACCTGCAAGCAGGGTCGGGAGCGAGCAGTACTTC. The chain employs TRBV10-3 and TRBJ2-7; D perhaps matches TRBD2 (6 bases). The germline V gene encodes CDR1 ENHRY and CDR2 SYGVKD. V was pared by 8 bases and J by 6 bases, with 23 bases between. The CDR3 has 15 residues.

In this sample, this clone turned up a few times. CDR3 residues: CASSQDQGSSAQYF. CDR3 nucleotides: TGCGCCAGCAGCCAAGATCAAGGGAGTAGTGCGCAGTATTTT. The chain combines TRBV4-1 with TRBJ2-3, with D possibly being TRBD2 (5 bases). The CDR3 is 14 residues long. V was trimmed by 0 bases and J by 10 bases, leaving 14 bases between them. In germline, CDR1 is MGHRA, CDR2 YSYEKL.

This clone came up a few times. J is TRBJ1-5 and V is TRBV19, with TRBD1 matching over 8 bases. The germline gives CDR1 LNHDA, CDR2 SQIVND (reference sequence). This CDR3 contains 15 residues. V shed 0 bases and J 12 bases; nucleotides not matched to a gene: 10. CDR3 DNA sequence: TGTGCCAGTAGTATAGATCTAAGGGACAGGCGCCTCCAGCATTTT. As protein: CASSIDLRDRRLQHF.

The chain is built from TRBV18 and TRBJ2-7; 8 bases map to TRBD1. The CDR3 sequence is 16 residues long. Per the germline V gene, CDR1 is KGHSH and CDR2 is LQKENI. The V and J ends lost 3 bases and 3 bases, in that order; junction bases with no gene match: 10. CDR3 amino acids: CASSPLLTGTGYEQYF. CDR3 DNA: TGTGCCAGCTCACCCTTGCTGACAGGGACAGGCTACGAGCAGTACTTC. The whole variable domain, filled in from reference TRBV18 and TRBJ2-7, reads NAGVMQNPRHLVRRRGQEARLRCSPMKGHSHVYWYRQLPEEGLKFMVYLQKENIIDESGMPKERFSAEFPKEGPSILRIQQVVRGDSAAYFCASSPLLTGTGYEQYFGPGTRLTVT.

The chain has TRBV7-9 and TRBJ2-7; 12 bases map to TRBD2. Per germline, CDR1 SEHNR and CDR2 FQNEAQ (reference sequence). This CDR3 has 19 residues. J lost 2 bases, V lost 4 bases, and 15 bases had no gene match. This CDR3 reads CASSWDPGLAGHLTYEQYF. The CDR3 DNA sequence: TGTGCCAGCAGCTGGGACCCGGGACTAGCGGGCCATTTAACCTACGAGCAGTACTTC.

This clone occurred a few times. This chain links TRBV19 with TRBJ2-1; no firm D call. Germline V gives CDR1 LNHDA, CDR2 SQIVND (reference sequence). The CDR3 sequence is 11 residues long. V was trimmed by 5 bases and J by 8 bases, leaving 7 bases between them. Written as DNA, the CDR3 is TGTGCCAGTAGTGCCAGATATGAGCAGTTCTTC. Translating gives CASSARYEQFF.

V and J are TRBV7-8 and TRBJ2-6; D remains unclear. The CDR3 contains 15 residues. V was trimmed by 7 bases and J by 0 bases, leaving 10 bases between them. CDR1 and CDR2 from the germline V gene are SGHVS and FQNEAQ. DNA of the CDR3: TGTGCCAGCACCCCTGAGGCCTCTGGGGCCAACGTCCTGACTTTC. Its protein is CASTPEASGANVLTF.

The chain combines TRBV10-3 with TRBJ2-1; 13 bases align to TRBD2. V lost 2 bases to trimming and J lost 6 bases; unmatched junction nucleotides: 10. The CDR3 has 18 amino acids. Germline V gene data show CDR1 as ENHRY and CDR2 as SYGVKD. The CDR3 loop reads CAISEQGLAGSKGNEQFF. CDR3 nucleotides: TGTGCCATCAGTGAGCAGGGACTAGCGGGATCGAAAGGCAATGAGCAGTTCTTC.

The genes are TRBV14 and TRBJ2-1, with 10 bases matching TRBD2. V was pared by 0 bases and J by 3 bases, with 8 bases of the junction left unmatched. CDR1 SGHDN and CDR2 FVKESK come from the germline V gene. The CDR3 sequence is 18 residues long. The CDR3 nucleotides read TGTGCCAGCAGCCAAGATTGGGTCCTAGCGGGAGACTACAATGAGCAGTTCTTC. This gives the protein CASSQDWVLAGDYNEQFF.

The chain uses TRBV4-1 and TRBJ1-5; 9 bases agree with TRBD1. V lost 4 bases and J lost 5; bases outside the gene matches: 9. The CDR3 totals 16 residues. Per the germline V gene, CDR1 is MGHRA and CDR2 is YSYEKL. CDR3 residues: CASSPEWGQGYQPQHF. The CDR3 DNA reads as TGCGCCAGCAGCCCGGAGTGGGGACAGGGCTATCAGCCCCAGCATTTT.

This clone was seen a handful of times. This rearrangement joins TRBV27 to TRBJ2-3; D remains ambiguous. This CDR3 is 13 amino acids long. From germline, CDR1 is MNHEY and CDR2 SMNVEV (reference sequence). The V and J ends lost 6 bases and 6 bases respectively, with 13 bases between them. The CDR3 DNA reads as TGTGCCAGCAGGACTGGAGCCGTTGATACGCAGTATTTT. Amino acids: CASRTGAVDTQYF.

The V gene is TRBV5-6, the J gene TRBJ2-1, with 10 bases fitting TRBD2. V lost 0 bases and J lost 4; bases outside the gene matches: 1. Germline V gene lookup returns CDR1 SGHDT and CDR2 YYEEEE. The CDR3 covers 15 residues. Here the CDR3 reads CASSLALAGYNEQFF. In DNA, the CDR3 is TGTGCCAGCAGCTTGGCACTAGCGGGGTACAATGAGCAGTTCTTC.

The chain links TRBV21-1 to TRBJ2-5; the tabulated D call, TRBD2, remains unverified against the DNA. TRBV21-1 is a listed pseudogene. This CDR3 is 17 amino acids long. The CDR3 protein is CASSKAFVLAAQETQYF. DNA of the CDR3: TGTGCCAGCAGCAAAGCGTTTGTTCTAGCGGCCCAAGAGACCCAGTACTTC.

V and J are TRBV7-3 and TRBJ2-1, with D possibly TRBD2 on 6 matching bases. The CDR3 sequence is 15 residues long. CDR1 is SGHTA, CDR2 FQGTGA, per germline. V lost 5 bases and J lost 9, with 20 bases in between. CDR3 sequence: CASSRDSKAQREQFF. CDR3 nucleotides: TGTGCCAGCAGCCGGGACTCAAAAGCCCAGCGTGAGCAGTTCTTC.

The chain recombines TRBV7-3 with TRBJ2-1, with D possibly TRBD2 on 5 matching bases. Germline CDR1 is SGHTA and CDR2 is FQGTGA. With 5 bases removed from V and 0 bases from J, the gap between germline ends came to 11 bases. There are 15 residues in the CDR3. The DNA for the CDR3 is TGTGCCAGCAGCCCCCGGGAAGCCTCCTACAATGAGCAGTTCTTC. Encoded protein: CASSPREASYNEQFF.

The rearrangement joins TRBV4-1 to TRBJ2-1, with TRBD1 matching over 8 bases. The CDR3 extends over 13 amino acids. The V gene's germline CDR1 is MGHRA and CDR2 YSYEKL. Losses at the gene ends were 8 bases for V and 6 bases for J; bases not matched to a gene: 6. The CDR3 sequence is CASGNTGGNEQFF. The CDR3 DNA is TGCGCCAGCGGCAACACAGGGGGCAATGAGCAGTTCTTC.

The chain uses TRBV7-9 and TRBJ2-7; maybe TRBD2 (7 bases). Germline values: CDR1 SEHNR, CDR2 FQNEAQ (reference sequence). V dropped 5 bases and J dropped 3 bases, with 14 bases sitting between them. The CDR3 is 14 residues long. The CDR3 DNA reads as TGTGCCAGCAGCCAGACAAGGGGGGGCTACGAGCAGTACTTC. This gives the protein CASSQTRGGYEQYF.

This CDR3 reads CASGGRQINNEQFF. The CDR3, as DNA: TGTGCCAGCGGTGGGAGGCAAATTAATAATGAGCAGTTCTTC. The chain combines TRBV2 with TRBJ2-1; D may be TRBD2 (6 bases). Germline assignment: CDR1 SNHLY and CDR2 FYNNEI. The length of the CDR3 is 14 residues. The germline V and J ends were trimmed by 8 bases and 7 bases, with 18 bases remaining between them.

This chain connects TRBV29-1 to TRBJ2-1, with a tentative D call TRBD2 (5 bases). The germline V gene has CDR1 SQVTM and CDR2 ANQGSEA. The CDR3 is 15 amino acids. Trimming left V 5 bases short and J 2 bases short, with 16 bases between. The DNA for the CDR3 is TGCAGCGTTCCGAATCCCCGGGGAGCCTACAATGAGCAGTTCTTC. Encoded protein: CSVPNPRGAYNEQFF.

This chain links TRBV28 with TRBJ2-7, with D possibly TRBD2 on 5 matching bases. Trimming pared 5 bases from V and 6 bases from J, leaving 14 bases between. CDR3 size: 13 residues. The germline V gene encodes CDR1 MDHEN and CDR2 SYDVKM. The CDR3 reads CASSDPTMREQYF. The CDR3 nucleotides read TGTGCCAGCAGTGACCCGACTATGCGCGAGCAGTACTTC.